Included here is one TCR beta chain sequence, with context. Clones were read by immunoSEQ multiplex PCR, and TCRdb kept only the in-frame ones, dropping some. The sample holds roughly 500,000 clones, 75% to 90% seen once. The data were obtained in a study of blood T cell repertoires in COVID-19. Study background: The cDNA or gDNA used as material had been derived from T cells, B-cell-depleted T cells, or PBMCs.

Recovery among Cohort 3 donors was established by two negative PCRs, clearance, or symptom resolution. Material for sequencing was PBMCs or T cells enriched from blood (not recorded which). The clonotype originates from a woman in her sixties who had recovered from COVID-19.

The CDR3 DNA reads as TGTGCCAGCAGTGTGGACGGGGGGGCGGCTGAGCAGTTCTTC. Translated: CASSVDGGAAEQFF. The chain is built from TRBV2 and TRBJ2-1; TRBD2 matches 8 bases. The CDR3 is 14 residues long. Germline V gives CDR1 SNHLY, CDR2 FYNNEI. Losses at the gene ends were 4 bases for V and 9 bases for J; bases not matched to a gene: 8. Full variable domain (outside the CDR3, taken from reference TRBV2 and TRBJ2-1): EPEVTQTPSHQVTQMGQEVILRCVPISNHLYFYWYRQILGQKVEFLVSFYNNEISEKSEIFDDQFSVERPDGSNFTLKIRSTKLEDSAMYFCASSVDGGAAEQFFGPGTRLTVL.